The subject of this entry is one TCR beta chain. HIV-positive participants all received treatment in the United States. These data come from a study of long-term antiretroviral therapy in people with HIV. Run at survey level, the immunoSEQ assay was version v3.0. Only in-frame clones appear in the TCRdb table, and some are missing; sequencing was by immunoSEQ multiplex PCR. The sample shows over 10,000 clones, around 77% of them seen only once. Sequences were derived from unsorted PBMCs, sampled 0.5 years before starting antiretroviral therapy. This clonotype was sampled from a woman in her forties with HIV.

The CDR3 nucleotides read TGTGCCAGCAGTTACGACCGCTTCTACGAGCAGTACTTC. It codes for CASSYDRFYEQYF. The V gene is TRBV6-5, the J gene TRBJ2-7, with D unresolved. This CDR3 is 13 amino acids long. The V gene's germline CDR1 is MNHEY and CDR2 SVGAGI. V lost 2 bases to trimming and J lost 3 bases, with 8 bases between them.